This TCR beta chain was captured in a study of CD8 T cells in ankylosing spondylitis. In making TCR beta libraries, quantitative 5'-RACE with molecular barcodes was used. TCRdb analysed the 5' RACE reads with MiXCR anew, one entry per CDR3 protein. The sample shows nearly 250,000 distinct CDR3 sequences, roughly 32% of them seen only once. CDR3 size: 11 residues. From germline, CDR1 is LNHNV and CDR2 YYDKDF (reference sequence). V lost 0 bases, J lost 4 bases, and 0 bases lay in between. The sequenced sample consisted of blood, either unsorted or a sorted T cell fraction (not recorded which). The sequence was obtained from a male donor with ankylosing spondylitis or in good health (not recorded which). V is TRBV15 and J is TRBJ2-5; D not certain. The CDR3 loop is CATSREETQYF. CDR3 coding DNA: TGTGCCACCAGCAGAGAAGAGACCCAGTACTTC. The whole variable domain, filled in from reference TRBV15 and TRBJ2-5, reads DAMVIQNPRYQVTQFGKPVTLSCSQTLNHNVMYWYQQKSSQAPKLLFHYYDKDFNNEADTPDNFQSRRPNTSFCFLDIRSPGLGDTAMYLCATSREETQYFGPGTRLLVL.